This TCR beta chain was sequenced for a study of blood T cell repertoires in COVID-19. Per the original methods: Researchers report that nucleated cell counts were estimated from reference gene primer amplification. Clones were sequenced by immunoSEQ multiplex PCR, and TCRdb holds only the in-frame ones, with some missing. V and J calls and clone size are copied from that table; D and trimming were computed from the DNA. Of around 99,000 clones in the sample, over 80% were seen once. With V trimmed by 5 bases and J by 2 bases, 7 bases remained unmatched. The CDR3 runs 15 residues. Germline V gene lookup returns CDR1 LNHDA and CDR2 SQIVND (reference sequence). This clone has a count of ten or more.

The specimen sequenced was peripheral blood. This TCR derives from a human donor in a cohort sampled during active COVID-19. This chain links TRBV19 with TRBJ2-7; 9 nucleotides align to TRBD1. CDR3 sequence (DNA): TGTGCCAGTAGTCGGTCGGGACAGGGCGCCTACGAGCAGTACTTC. Translating it yields CASSRSGQGAYEQYF. The whole variable domain, remainder taken from reference TRBV19 and TRBJ2-7, is DGGITQSPKYLFRKEGQNVTLSCEQNLNHDAMYWYRQDPGQGLRLIYYSQIVNDFQKGDIAEGYSVSREKKESFPLTVTSAQKNPTAFYLCASSRSGQGAYEQYFGPGTRLTVT.